This TCR beta chain came from a study of T cell repertoires in cytomegalovirus infection. At the level of the study: It was recently identified HLA-C-restricted and well-studied HLA-B-restricted CMV epitopes that the study used. Based on public TCR beta signatures, there were indications of CMV infection and of a matching HLA type.

Germline V gene sequence: CDR1 MNHEY, CDR2 SMNVEV (reference sequence). The length of the CDR3 is 12 residues. The ends were cut back, 6 bases at V and 5 bases at J, with 7 bases in the middle. Study-wide results and limits: Pooled public TCR beta family frequency picked out CMV carriers with the relevant HLA. Across the ex vivo response, the dominant clonotypes were HLA-C-restricted CMV-specific TCR beta clonotypes.

A few counts support this clonotype. What it binds is unknown. TCRdb re-analysed the reads in MiXCR, keeping a single row per CDR3 protein. Here the sample spans roughly 170,000 distinct CDR3 sequences, less than 25% being singletons. The starting material was CD8+ T cells from cultured PBMCs, obtained from culture after CMV antigen stimulation. The receptor comes from a human donor in good health (CMV status not recorded). Some clones in this sample may be carry-over from other donors' samples. The chain links TRBV27 to TRBJ2-2; D tentatively reads TRBD1 or TRBD2 (5 bases each). CDR3 region: CASSWGTGELFF. CDR3 DNA: TGTGCCAGCAGCTGGGGGACCGGGGAGCTGTTTTTT.